This T cell receptor (delta chain) was sequenced for a study of gamma delta lymphoproliferative disorders and STAT genes. Overall study context: The EuroClonality-NGS protocol was used to prepare delta libraries.

Notes on the study in general: Vgamma9-JgammaP and Vdelta2-Ddelta3-Jdelta1 dominated major clones in indolent patients. Nearly all major patient gamma and delta clonotypes were public.

The V gene's germline CDR1 is TSWWSYY and CDR2 QGS. This CDR3 spans 15 amino acids. In this sample, this clone turned up a few times. Its specificity is not known. For this DNA, TCRdb reports the protein of a much larger clone, which diverges at residue 13, most likely from a read error; the protein presented here is translated directly from the DNA. Sequencing used genomic DNA taken from PBMCs of patients and controls. TCRdb re-called clones from the multiplex PCR reads via CATT. The sample comprises about 1,400 delta-chain clones, under 3.5% of which are singletons, and around three fifths rests with the top ten.

The chain employs TRDV1 and TRDJ1; 7 bases agree with TRDD2. What was sequenced was blood. The sequence came from a human donor with gamma-delta T-cell large granular lymphocyte leukemia. The CDR3: CALGERSYHTDKPIF. As DNA, the CDR3 is TGTGCTCTTGGGGAACGTTCCTACCACACCGATAAACCCATCTTT.